The rows below give T cell receptor beta chains drawn from one sample of a study of molecular identifiers for immune sequencing clone quantification. TCRdb ran MiXCR on the PCR reads and lists one entry per CDR3 protein. The sample contains some 96,000 distinct CDR3 sequences, 20% to 25% of which appear only once. Sequenced sample: naive CD8+ T cells from blood, with Jurkat cell RNA spiked in. The receptors derive from a human donor in good health. Some libraries in this study had Jurkat cell RNA spiked in. The CDR3 runs from the conserved cysteine through the conserved F or W. D genes are given only for firm matches. For some rows the clone size is stated as once, few or many, or as a class when expanded; others skip it.

>13|TRBJ2-3|TRBV7-3|many|NA
TGTGCCAGCAGCTCTGACAGCACAGATACGCAGTATTTT
CASSSDSTDTQYF
>13|TRBJ1-1|TRBV5-6|few|NA
TGTGCCAGCAGCCCGCCAGGGGAGACTGAAGCTTTCTTT
CASSPPGETEAFF
>13|TRBJ1-1|TRBV19|many|NA
TGTGCCAGTAGTATTGGGGGGCTCGGTGAAGCTTTCTTT
CASSIGGLGEAFF
>13|TRBJ1-5|TRBV27|many|TRBD1
TGTGCCAGCAGTTCAACCTCGACAGGGTTCCAACATTTT
CASSSTSTGFQHF
>15|TRBJ2-7|TRBV13|many|NA
TGTGCCAGCAGCTTAGGCCCGAGGCTCTCCTACGAGCAGTACTTC
CASSLGPRLSYEQYF
>15|TRBJ2-7|TRBV27|NA|TRBD1
TGTGCCAGCAGTCCATCCCGGGACAGCAGGTACGAGCAGTACTTC
CASSPSRDSRYEQYF
>12|TRBJ2-7|TRBV6-5|many|NA
TGTGCCAGCAGTTACTCTGGGGGAGAGCAGTACTTC
CASSYSGGEQYF
>16|TRBJ2-1|TRBV5-8|few|NA
TGTGCCAGCAGCTTGGTTGGCCAGGTTGGGTACAATGAGCAGTTCTTC
CASSLVGQVGYNEQFF
>13|TRBJ2-2|TRBV6-5|many|NA
TGTGCCAGCAGTTACGTAAACACCGGGGAGCTGTTTTTT
CASSYVNTGELFF
>16|TRBJ1-4|TRBV12-3/TRBV12-4|NA|NA
TGTGCCAGCAGCCCCATAGGAGTAGGGGCTAATGAAAGACTGTTTTTT
CASSPIGVGANERLFF
>14|TRBJ2-1|TRBV9|few|NA
TGTGCCAGCAGCGTAGGCGGGGGCGAAAATGAGCAGTTCTTC
CASSVGGGENEQFF
>15|TRBJ1-3|TRBV7-6|NA|NA
TGTGCCAGCAGCAAATTTGACAGCATGGGAAACACCATATATTTT
CASSKFDSMGNTIYF
>17|TRBJ1-4|TRBV6-5|few|NA
TGTGCCAGCAGTTACACCGGGACACCAGCAACTAATGAAAAACTGTTTTTT
CASSYTGTPATNEKLFF
>14|TRBJ1-5|TRBV5-8|NA|NA
TGTGCTCGCAGCTTTCAGGGTTCCAATCAGCCCCAGCATTTT
CARSFQGSNQPQHF
>12|TRBJ1-1|TRBV27|NA|NA
TGTGCCAGCAGTACCTCTATCACTGAAGCTCTCTTT
CASSTSITEALF
>13|TRBJ2-7|TRBV27|NA|NA
TGTGCCAGCAGTTTCCTAGGATCGCGCGAGCAGTACTTC
CASSFLGSREQYF
>15|TRBJ2-3|TRBV15|many|TRBD2
TGTGCCACCAGCTTCTGGGGGGGGTTGCAGGATACGCAGTATTTT
CATSFWGGLQDTQYF
>13|TRBJ2-3|TRBV18|many|NA
TGTGCCAGCTCAGACGAAGCCCCAGATACGCAGTATTTT
CASSDEAPDTQYF
>12|TRBJ2-2|TRBV5-6|few|NA
TGTGCCAGCAGCCACAGTGGCGGGGAGCTGTTTTTT
CASSHSGGELFF
>12|TRBJ2-7|TRBV7-9|many|NA
TGTGCCAGCAGCTTAGTGGCAGACGAGCAGTACTTC
CASSLVADEQYF
>15|TRBJ2-3|TRBV14|NA|NA
TGTGCCAGCAGCCAAGGACAGATAAGCACAGATACGCAGTATTTT
CASSQGQISTDTQYF
>15|TRBJ2-3|TRBV7-9|few|NA
TGTGCCAGCAGCCCCTGGAGTCCTAGCACAGATACGCAGTATTTT
CASSPWSPSTDTQYF